These 26 T cell receptor beta chains came from one sample sequenced in a study of blood T cell repertoires in COVID-19. Some clones are missing from TCRdb's copy, which holds only in-frame ones; the method was immunoSEQ multiplex PCR. The table records some 130,000 clones, approximately 84% of them present only once. The sequenced material came from peripheral blood. Receptor source: a woman older than 75 with acute or convalescent COVID-19.

V and J are TRBV5-4 and TRBJ2-7, with 10 nucleotides matching TRBD2. CDR3 length: 16 amino acids. Germline CDR1 reads SGHNT; CDR2 reads YYREEE (reference sequence). The junction had 5 bases not matched to a gene; V was cut back by 0 bases and J by 2 bases. CDR3 residues: CASSLATAGGPYEQYF. Here the CDR3 DNA reads TGTGCCAGCAGCTTGGCCACAGCGGGGGGGCCCTACGAGCAGTACTTC.

CDR3 sequence (DNA): TGTGCCAGCAGCCAAACGCCAGGGCCTGGAAACACCATATATTTT. It codes for CASSQTPGPGNTIYF. V usage is TRBV3-1 (or the pseudogene TRBV3-2) and J usage is TRBJ1-3; tentatively, D is TRBD1 (5 bases). The CDR3 runs 15 residues. With 2 bases removed from V and 2 bases from J, the gap between germline ends came to 10 bases. CDR1 is LGHDT, CDR2 YNNKEL, per germline (reference sequence).

The chain recombines TRBV30 with TRBJ2-2, with 9 nucleotides matching TRBD1. Germline CDR1 and CDR2: GTSNPN and SVGIG (reference sequence). With V trimmed by 3 bases and J by 0 bases, 2 bases remained unmatched. The CDR3 is 15 amino acids. This CDR3 reads CAWRRTGANTGELFF. Written as DNA, the CDR3 is TGTGCCTGGAGGCGGACAGGGGCGAACACCGGGGAGCTGTTTTTT.

V is TRBV18 and J is TRBJ2-2; 10 bases agree with TRBD1. The CDR3 has 16 amino acids. CDR1 is KGHSH, CDR2 LQKENI, per germline. Trimming removed 2 bases from V and 6 bases from J; junction bases left unmatched: 6. This CDR3 reads CASSPRDRGFAGELFF. CDR3 in DNA: TGTGCCAGCTCACCAAGGGACAGGGGATTCGCCGGGGAGCTGTTTTTT.

This clone appeared a single time. The CDR3 spells CASSPRAGSTDTQYF. The CDR3 DNA is TGTGCCAGCAGCCCGAGAGCGGGTAGCACAGATACGCAGTATTTT. The chain combines TRBV5-6 with TRBJ2-3; weak D call: TRBD2 (6 bases). In germline, CDR1 is SGHDT, CDR2 YYEEEE. There are 15 residues in the CDR3. V was clipped by 4 bases and J by 0 bases, with 12 bases between them.

V is TRBV7-6 and J is TRBJ1-2; no clear D. This CDR3 is built from 15 residues. V lost 1 base and J lost 0, with 9 bases in between. CDR1 is SGHVS and CDR2 is FNYEAQ in the germline V gene. The DNA for the CDR3 is TGTGCCAGCAGCTTAGGGACTGCGGCTAACTATGGCTACACCTTC. As protein: CASSLGTAANYGYTF.

The genes are TRBV12-5 and TRBJ2-7; D is possibly TRBD1 (6 bases). The germline V gene encodes CDR1 LGHNT and CDR2 FRNRAP. V was pared by 0 bases and J by 2 bases, with 17 bases between. There are 17 residues in the CDR3. CDR3 sequence (DNA): TGTGCTAGTGGTTTGGTAAGGGGTCAGGGGATGACCTACGAGCAGTACTTC. Encoded protein: CASGLVRGQGMTYEQYF.

The chain uses TRBV29-1 and TRBJ2-1; D gene unclear. Germline V gives CDR1 SQVTM, CDR2 ANQGSEA. V was shortened by 6 bases and J by 2 bases, with 14 bases between the two germline ends. The CDR3 has 14 amino acids. The CDR3 bases are TGCAGCGTCCCTCGTCCTGCTACCTACAATGAGCAGTTCTTC. It codes for CSVPRPATYNEQFF.

V gene TRBV19 combines with J gene TRBJ2-1, with 8 positions matching TRBD2. With 6 bases clipped from V and 8 bases from J, the junction kept 15 bases outside the gene matches. Per the germline V gene, CDR1 is LNHDA and CDR2 is SQIVND (reference sequence). The CDR3 spans 16 residues. The CDR3 DNA is TGTGCCAGTAGCCACCAGAGCGGGGGCCCCTCGGATGAGCAGTTCTTC. Amino acid sequence: CASSHQSGGPSDEQFF.

This sequence joins TRBV19 and TRBJ1-6, with 11 bases fitting TRBD1. CDR1 is LNHDA and CDR2 is SQIVND in the germline V gene (reference sequence). This CDR3 is built from 14 residues. The ends lost 6 bases at V and 10 bases at J; junction bases unmatched: 5. The CDR3 DNA sequence: TGTGCCAGTAGCCGGGACAGGGGGTCCTCACCCCTCCACTTT. This encodes CASSRDRGSSPLHF.

The chain combines TRBV5-6 with TRBJ1-1; D not resolved. CDR3 size: 13 residues. Germline assignment: CDR1 SGHDT and CDR2 YYEEEE. With 0 bases removed from V and 4 bases from J, the gap between germline ends came to 7 bases. CDR3 protein: CASSLAKSTEAFF. The CDR3 region has the DNA TGTGCCAGCAGCTTGGCCAAGAGCACTGAAGCTTTCTTT.

This clone has only a few counts. The chain joins TRBV10-2 to TRBJ1-3; perhaps TRBD1 as D (5 bases). CDR1 and CDR2 from the germline V gene are WSHSY and SAAADI. The germline V and J ends were trimmed by 3 bases and 11 bases, with 14 bases remaining between them. The CDR3 has 13 residues. This CDR3 is CASSDPSRGAIYF. CDR3 sequence (DNA): TGCGCCAGCAGTGATCCCTCACGGGGGGCCATATATTTT.

This clone was picked up one time. The chain combines TRBV5-1 with TRBJ2-7; 9 bases line up with TRBD1. The CDR3 is made up of 15 amino acids. Germline lookup yields CDR1 SGHRS and CDR2 YFSETQ. J lost 5 bases, V lost 0 bases, and 6 bases had no gene match. CDR3 DNA sequence: TGCGCCAGCAGCTTGGCCGGGACAGGGCTACACGAGCAGTACTTC. Translating gives CASSLAGTGLHEQYF.

This sequence joins TRBV5-6 and TRBJ2-2; D is unresolved. This CDR3 spans 12 amino acids. V shed 0 bases and J shed 7 bases, with 4 bases lying between them. CDR1 is SGHDT, CDR2 YYEEEE, per germline. Here the CDR3 reads CASSLASGELFF. CDR3 sequence (DNA): TGTGCCAGCAGCTTGGCCAGCGGGGAGCTGTTTTTT.

J is TRBJ2-5 and V is TRBV2, with 11 bases identical to TRBD2. This CDR3 is built from 15 residues. Germline CDR1 is SNHLY and CDR2 is FYNNEI. With 6 bases clipped from V and 4 bases from J, the junction kept 7 bases outside the gene matches. The CDR3 reads CASRELAGAAETQYF. The CDR3 nucleotides are TGTGCCAGCAGGGAACTAGCGGGAGCCGCAGAGACCCAGTACTTC.

The chain uses TRBV3-1 (or the pseudogene TRBV3-2) and TRBJ2-1; TRBD2 might be the D (6 bases). This CDR3 is 15 amino acids long. Trimming stripped 1 base from V and 3 bases from J, with 10 bases between. Germline loops: CDR1 LGHDT, CDR2 YNNKEL (reference sequence). The CDR3 is CASSQVLADYNEQFF. CDR3 in DNA: TGTGCCAGCAGCCAAGTCTTAGCGGACTACAATGAGCAGTTCTTC.

This chain uses TRBV6-2 or TRBV6-3 with TRBJ2-7, with a tentative D call TRBD2 (6 bases). The CDR3 extends over 11 amino acids. V was shortened by 5 bases and J by 11 bases, with 13 bases between the two germline ends. The germline V gene encodes CDR1 MNHEY and CDR2 SVGEGT. CDR3 coding DNA: TGTGCCAGCAGTCTCCGTCTAGCGAAGTACTTC. Encoded protein: CASSLRLAKYF.

This chain uses TRBV13 with TRBJ2-1, with no clear D. Germline V CDR1 and CDR2: PRHDT, FYEKMQ (reference sequence). The CDR3 is 12 residues long. Trimming pared 2 bases from V and 7 bases from J, leaving 6 bases between. The CDR3 sequence is CASSLRANEQFF. CDR3 DNA: TGTGCCAGCAGCTTAAGAGCGAATGAGCAGTTCTTC.

This chain uses TRBV27 with TRBJ1-1; 8 bases map to TRBD1. Germline V gene lookup returns CDR1 MNHEY and CDR2 SMNVEV (reference sequence). CDR3 length: 15 amino acids. With V trimmed by 4 bases and J by 6 bases, 10 bases remained unmatched. The CDR3, as DNA: TGTGCCAGCAGTTCCCCAGGGGGCGTTTTATCTGAAGCTTTCTTT. This encodes CASSSPGGVLSEAFF.

The chain combines TRBV27 with TRBJ1-6; 8 bases agree with TRBD1. The CDR3 is 16 amino acids. Germline lookup yields CDR1 MNHEY and CDR2 SMNVEV (reference sequence). V was clipped by 4 bases and J by 1 base; unmatched bases: 3. The CDR3 loop reads CASSSRTGSYNSPLHF. In DNA, the CDR3 is TGTGCCAGCAGTTCCAGGACAGGGTCCTATAATTCACCCCTCCACTTT.

The V gene is TRBV10-3, the J gene TRBJ2-7; D may be TRBD2 (6 bases). CDR1 is ENHRY, CDR2 SYGVKD, per germline. Trimming pared 0 bases from V and 2 bases from J, leaving 14 bases between. CDR3 size: 16 residues. CDR3 sequence: CAISESTLGGAYEQYF. The CDR3, as DNA: TGTGCCATCAGTGAGTCTACCCTCGGGGGTGCCTACGAGCAGTACTTC.

The chain joins TRBV20-1 to TRBJ2-1; D is possibly TRBD2 (5 bases). V was trimmed by 3 bases and J by 3 bases, leaving 6 bases between them. Germline V CDR1 and CDR2: DFQATT, SNEGSKA (reference sequence). The CDR3 contains 12 residues. Here the CDR3 reads CSASRGYNEQFF. Written as DNA, the CDR3 is TGCAGTGCTAGTCGGGGCTACAATGAGCAGTTCTTC.

The genes are TRBV12-5 and TRBJ2-5; D uncertain. The germline V gene encodes CDR1 LGHNT and CDR2 FRNRAP. The CDR3 covers 12 residues. V was clipped by 3 bases and J by 5 bases, with 7 bases between them. DNA of the CDR3: TGTGCTAGTGGTTTTCCCGGGGAGACCCAGTACTTC. Protein product: CASGFPGETQYF.

The chain couples TRBV19 to TRBJ2-3, with 12 positions matching TRBD2. This CDR3 spans 16 amino acids. Germline V CDR1 and CDR2: LNHDA, SQIVND (reference sequence). The V gene end was trimmed by 6 bases and the J gene end by 0 bases; junction bases not matched to a gene: 4. In DNA form, the CDR3 reads TGTGCCAGTAGCCCAGGACTAGCGGGAAGCACAGATACGCAGTATTTT. This codes for CASSPGLAGSTDTQYF.

This chain joins TRBV15 and TRBJ2-2; 9 nucleotides match TRBD1. The germline CDR1 and CDR2 sequences are LNHNV and YYDKDF (reference sequence). V trimming: 0 bases; J trimming: 6 bases; junction bases outside the gene matches: 11. This CDR3 region has 18 residues. CDR3 in amino acids: CATSRDFVGTGSSGELFF. Here the CDR3 DNA reads TGTGCCACCAGCAGAGATTTTGTAGGGACAGGGAGTTCCGGGGAGCTGTTTTTT.

V usage is TRBV5-1 and J usage is TRBJ2-7; TRBD1 aligns across 8 bases. Germline V CDR1 and CDR2: SGHRS, YFSETQ. Trimming at V came to 1 base and at J to 2 bases, leaving 8 bases not matched to a gene. The CDR3 has 16 amino acids. The CDR3 is CASSLSPDRVAYEQYF. The CDR3 DNA reads as TGCGCCAGCAGCTTGAGTCCGGACAGGGTCGCCTACGAGCAGTACTTC.